This TCR beta chain was identified in a study of blood T cells in healthy people across ages. Germline V lookup: CDR1 SGHTA, CDR2 FQGNSA. V was clipped by 6 bases and J by 8 bases, with 16 bases between them. CDR3 length equals 13 residues. Then a second PCR, running roughly 7 to 11 cycles, was carried out with a sample-barcoded 5' primer and a J-beta primer mix. Each cDNA was tagged by a template-switch adaptor containing 12 random nucleotides. TCRdb passed the 5' RACE reads through MiXCR, listing each CDR3 protein once. The sample lists about 1,800,000 distinct CDR3 sequences; approximately 28% were seen once. There were at least 6 micrograms of total RNA extracted from every sample.

The clonotype originates from a woman aged 30 to 39 in good health. The chain uses TRBV7-2 and TRBJ1-2; a possible D gene is TRBD1 (6 bases). Specimen: blood. The CDR3 nucleotides read TGTGCCAGCAGGCCTTCAGGGGTGAACGGCTACACCTTC. Its protein is CASRPSGVNGYTF.